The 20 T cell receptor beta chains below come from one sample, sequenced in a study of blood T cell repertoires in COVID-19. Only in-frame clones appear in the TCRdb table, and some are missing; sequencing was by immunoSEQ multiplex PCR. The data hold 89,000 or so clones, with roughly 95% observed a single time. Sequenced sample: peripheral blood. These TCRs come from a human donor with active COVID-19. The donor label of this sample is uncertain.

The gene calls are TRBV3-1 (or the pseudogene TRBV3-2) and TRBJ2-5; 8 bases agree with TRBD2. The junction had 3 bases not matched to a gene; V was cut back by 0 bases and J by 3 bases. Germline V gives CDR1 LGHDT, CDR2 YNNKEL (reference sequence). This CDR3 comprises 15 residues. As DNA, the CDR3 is TGTGCCAGCAGCCAAGATCCGGGAGGGGAAGAGACCCAGTACTTC. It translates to CASSQDPGGEETQYF.

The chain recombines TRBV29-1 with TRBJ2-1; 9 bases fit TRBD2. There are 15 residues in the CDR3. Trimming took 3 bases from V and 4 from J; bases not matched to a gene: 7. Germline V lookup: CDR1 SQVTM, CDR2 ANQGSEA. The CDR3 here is CSVDRASGTYNEQFF. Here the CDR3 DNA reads TGCAGCGTTGACAGGGCTAGCGGGACGTACAATGAGCAGTTCTTC.

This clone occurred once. The CDR3 protein is CASSRVAGGAKETQYF. As DNA, the CDR3 is TGTGCCAGCAGCCGGGTTGCGGGCGGGGCGAAAGAGACCCAGTACTTC. This chain connects TRBV11-3 to TRBJ2-5, with D perhaps matching TRBD2 (6 bases). The ends were cut back, 5 bases at V and 3 bases at J, with 19 bases in the middle. Germline CDR1 reads SGHNT; CDR2 reads YENEEA. CDR3 length: 16 amino acids.

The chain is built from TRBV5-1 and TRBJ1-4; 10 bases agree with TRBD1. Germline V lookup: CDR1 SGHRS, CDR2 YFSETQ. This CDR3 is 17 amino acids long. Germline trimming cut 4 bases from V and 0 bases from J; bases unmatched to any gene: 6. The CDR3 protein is CASSPDRGTATNEKLFF. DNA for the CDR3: TGCGCCAGCAGCCCGGACAGGGGGACTGCAACTAATGAAAAACTGTTTTTT.

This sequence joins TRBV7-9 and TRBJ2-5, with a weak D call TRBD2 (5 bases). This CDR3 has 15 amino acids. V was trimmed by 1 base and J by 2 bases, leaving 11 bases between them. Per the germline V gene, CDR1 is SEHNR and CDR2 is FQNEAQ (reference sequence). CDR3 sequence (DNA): TGTGCCAGCAGCTTAGGGGGAGCTTATCAAGAGACCCAGTACTTC. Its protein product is CASSLGGAYQETQYF.

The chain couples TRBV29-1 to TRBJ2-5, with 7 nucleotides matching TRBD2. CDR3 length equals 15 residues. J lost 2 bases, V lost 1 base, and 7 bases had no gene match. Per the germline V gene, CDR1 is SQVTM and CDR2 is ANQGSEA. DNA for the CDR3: TGCAGCGTTGAAGGAATAGCGGGCCATCAAGAGACCCAGTACTTC. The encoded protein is CSVEGIAGHQETQYF.

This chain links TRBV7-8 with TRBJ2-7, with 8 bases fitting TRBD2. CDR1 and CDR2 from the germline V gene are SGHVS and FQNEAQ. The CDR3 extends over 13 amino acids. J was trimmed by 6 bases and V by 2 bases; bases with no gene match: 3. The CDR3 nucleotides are TGTGCCAGCAGCTTACCTAGCGGGCTCGAGCAGTACTTC. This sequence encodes CASSLPSGLEQYF.

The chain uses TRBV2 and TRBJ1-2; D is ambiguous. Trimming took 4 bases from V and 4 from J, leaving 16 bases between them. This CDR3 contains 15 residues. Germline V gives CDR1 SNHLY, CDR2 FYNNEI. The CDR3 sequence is CASSARPSRGYGYTF. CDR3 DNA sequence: TGTGCCAGCAGTGCCCGACCTTCCCGCGGCTATGGCTACACCTTC.

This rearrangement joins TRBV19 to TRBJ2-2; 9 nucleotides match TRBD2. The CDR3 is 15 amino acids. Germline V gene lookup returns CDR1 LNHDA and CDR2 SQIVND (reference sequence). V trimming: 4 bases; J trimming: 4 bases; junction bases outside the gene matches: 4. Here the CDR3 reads CASSKSGRFTGELFF. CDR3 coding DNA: TGTGCCAGTAGTAAGAGCGGGAGGTTCACCGGGGAGCTGTTTTTT.

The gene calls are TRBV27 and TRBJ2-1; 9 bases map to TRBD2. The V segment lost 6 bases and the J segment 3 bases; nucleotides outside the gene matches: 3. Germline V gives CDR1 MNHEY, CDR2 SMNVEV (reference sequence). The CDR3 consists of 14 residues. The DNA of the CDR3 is TGTGCCAGCAGAGGCGGGGGGGACTACAATGAGCAGTTCTTC. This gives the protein CASRGGGDYNEQFF.

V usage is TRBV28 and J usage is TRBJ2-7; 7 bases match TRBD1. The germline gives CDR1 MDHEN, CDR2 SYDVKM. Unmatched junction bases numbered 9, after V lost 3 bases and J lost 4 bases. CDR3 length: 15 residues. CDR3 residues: CASSFSQGDIYEQYF. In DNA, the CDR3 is TGTGCCAGCAGTTTTAGTCAGGGGGATATTTACGAGCAGTACTTC.

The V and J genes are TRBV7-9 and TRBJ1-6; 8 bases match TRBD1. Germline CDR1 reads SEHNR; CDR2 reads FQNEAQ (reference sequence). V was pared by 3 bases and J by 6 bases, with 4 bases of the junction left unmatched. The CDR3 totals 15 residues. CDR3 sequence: CASSLGTGPNSPLHF. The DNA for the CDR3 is TGTGCCAGCAGCTTGGGGACAGGACCTAATTCACCCCTCCACTTT.

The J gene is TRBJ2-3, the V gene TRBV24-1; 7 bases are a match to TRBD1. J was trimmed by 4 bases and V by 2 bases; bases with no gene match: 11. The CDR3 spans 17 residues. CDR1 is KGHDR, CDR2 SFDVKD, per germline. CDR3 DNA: TGTGCCACCAGTGATTGGGCCGCCGGGACAGCAGCAGATACGCAGTATTTT. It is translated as CATSDWAAGTAADTQYF.

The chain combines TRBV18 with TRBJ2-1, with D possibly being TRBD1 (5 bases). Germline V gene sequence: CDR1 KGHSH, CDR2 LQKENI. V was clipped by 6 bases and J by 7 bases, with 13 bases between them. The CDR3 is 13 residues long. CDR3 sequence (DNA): TGTGCCAGCTCGCCAAACCCAGGGAATGAGCAGTTCTTC. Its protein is CASSPNPGNEQFF. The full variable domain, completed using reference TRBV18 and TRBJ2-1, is NAGVMQNPRHLVRRRGQEARLRCSPMKGHSHVYWYRQLPEEGLKFMVYLQKENIIDESGMPKERFSAEFPKEGPSILRIQQVVRGDSAAYFCASSPNPGNEQFFGPGTRLTVL.

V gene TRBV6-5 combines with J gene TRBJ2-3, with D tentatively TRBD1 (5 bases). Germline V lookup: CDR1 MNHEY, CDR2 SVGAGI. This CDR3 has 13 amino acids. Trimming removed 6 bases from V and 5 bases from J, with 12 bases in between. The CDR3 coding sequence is TGTGCCAGCAGGCTTGACAGAATAGATACGCAGTATTTT. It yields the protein CASRLDRIDTQYF.

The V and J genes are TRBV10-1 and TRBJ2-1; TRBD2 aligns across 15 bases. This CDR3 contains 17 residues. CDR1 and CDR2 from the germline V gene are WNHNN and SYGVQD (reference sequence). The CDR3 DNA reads TGCGCTGCAACAGCCAGGACTAGCGGGGGGGCCCATAATGAGCAGTTCTTC. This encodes CAATARTSGGAHNEQFF.

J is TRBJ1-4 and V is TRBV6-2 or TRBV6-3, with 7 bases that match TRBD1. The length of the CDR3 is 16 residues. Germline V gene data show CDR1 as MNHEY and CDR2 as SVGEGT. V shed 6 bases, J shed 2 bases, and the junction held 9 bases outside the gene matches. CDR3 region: CASSFEQGRTNEKLFF. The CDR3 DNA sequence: TGTGCCAGCAGCTTCGAACAGGGGCGGACTAATGAAAAACTGTTTTTT.

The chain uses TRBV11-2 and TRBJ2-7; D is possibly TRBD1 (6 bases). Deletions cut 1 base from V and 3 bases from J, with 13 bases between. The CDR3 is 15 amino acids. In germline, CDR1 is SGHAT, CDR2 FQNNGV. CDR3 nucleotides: TGTGCCAGCAGCTTAGTTAGCACAGGGCTCTACGAGCAGTACTTC. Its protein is CASSLVSTGLYEQYF. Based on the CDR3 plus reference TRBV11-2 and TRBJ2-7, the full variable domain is EAGVAQSPRYKIIEKRQSVAFWCNPISGHATLYWYQQILGQGPKLLIQFQNNGVVDDSQLPKDRFSAERLKGVDSTLKIQPAKLEDSAVYLCASSLVSTGLYEQYFGPGTRLTVT.

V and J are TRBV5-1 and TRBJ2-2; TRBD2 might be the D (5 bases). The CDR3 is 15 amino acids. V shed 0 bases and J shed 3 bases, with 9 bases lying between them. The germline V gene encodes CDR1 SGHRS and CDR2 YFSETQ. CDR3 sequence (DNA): TGCGCCAGCAGCTTGGATCTAGCAGACACCGGGGAGCTGTTTTTT. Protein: CASSLDLADTGELFF.

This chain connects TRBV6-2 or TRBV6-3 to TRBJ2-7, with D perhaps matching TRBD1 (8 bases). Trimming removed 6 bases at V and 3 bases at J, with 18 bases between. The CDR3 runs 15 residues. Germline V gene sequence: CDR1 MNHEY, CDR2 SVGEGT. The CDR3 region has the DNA TGTGCCAGCAGCCCGACAGGGGACTATTTCTACGAGCAGTACTTC. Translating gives CASSPTGDYFYEQYF.